The clone carrying this TCR beta chain was counted a few times. Antigen: not known. This record comes from a study of response to subunit inactivated influenza vaccine. Study-level results: Authors suggested few new T cells are recruited by each seasonal influenza vaccination.

TCRdb itself ran the RT-PCR reads through MiXCR, one entry per CDR3 protein. There are about 650,000 distinct CDR3 sequences in the sample; approximately 14% occur only once, and 6.5% to 8% lies in the top ten. The CDR3 extends over 12 amino acids. The germline V and J ends were trimmed by 6 bases and 7 bases, with 9 bases remaining between them. The chain has TRBV12-3 or TRBV12-4 and TRBJ2-2; no reliable D call. The sequence came from a man aged 45-65 years who received an inactivated influenza vaccine. Here the sequenced sample was PBMCs from blood, taken around 14 days before vaccination. The CDR3 loop is CASRNSGGELFF. Written as DNA, the CDR3 is TGTGCCAGCAGGAACAGTGGCGGGGAGCTGTTTTTT.